The entry that follows covers one T cell receptor beta chain sequence. No antigen is known for it. The CDR3 contains 14 residues. From germline, CDR1 is MNHEY and CDR2 SVGAGI. Trimming pared 7 bases from V and 3 bases from J, leaving 12 bases between. Using immunoSEQ multiplex PCR, the repertoire was profiled, and TCRdb retains in-frame clones only, with some absent. Seen here are 75,000 to 90,000 clones, around 85% observed once, and the top ten hold more than 3%. This record belongs to a study of T cell responses to AZD1222 COVID-19 vaccine. Study-level points and caveats: The sample set comprised mostly white British donors with more females, and clonal diversity was possibly underestimated.

The sequences come from peripheral blood, collected 28 days after the second AZD1222 dose. This chain uses TRBV6-5 with TRBJ2-2, with D possibly called TRBD1 or TRBD2 (5 bases each). The receptor comes from an adult who received the AZD1222 COVID-19 vaccine. The chain's CDR3 is CASTRDRYTGELFF. In DNA form, the CDR3 reads TGTGCCAGCACCCGGGACCGATACACCGGGGAGCTGTTTTTT.